These T cell receptor beta chains were read from a single sample in a study of technical replicates of blood from a handful of donors. Here immunoSEQ multiplex PCR was the method, and the copy in TCRdb shows in-frame clones only, minus some. The sample holds about 67,000 clones, 95% to 98% seen once. Sequencing used T cells isolated from PBMCs. Receptors were obtained from a human donor in good health. Both conserved end residues are part of each CDR3. The D gene is left open where the match is weak.

d_call	v_call	j_call	cdr3_nt	cdr3_aa
TRBD2	TRBV25-1	TRBJ2-3	TGTGCCAGCAGTGAAGTGCTAGCGGGAACAGATACGCAGTATTTT	CASSEVLAGTDTQYF
TRBD1	TRBV6-4	TRBJ1-2	TGTGCCAGCGGACCCCCGGACAGGCCTAATTACACCTTC	CASGPPDRPNYTF
-	TRBV27	TRBJ1-5	TGTGCCAGCAGTTTAGGGGCAGCTCAGCCCCAGCATTTT	CASSLGAAQPQHF
TRBD1	TRBV10-1	TRBJ2-2	TGCGCCAGCAGCCTAGGACAGGGACGGACCGGGGAGCTGTTTTTT	CASSLGQGRTGELFF
TRBD2	TRBV4-1	TRBJ2-1	TGCGCCAGCAGCCAATCGGGACTAGCGGGAAGATACAATGAGCAGTTCTTC	CASSQSGLAGRYNEQFF
-	TRBV27	TRBJ2-5	TGTGCCAGCAGTTCGCGACCCCGGTCGGGACTGCTAACCCAAGAGACCCAGTACTTC	CASSSRPRSGLLTQETQYF
-	TRBV27	TRBJ1-2	TGTGCCAGCAGCCGGGACATGCTGGTACCCTACACCTTC	CASSRDMLVPYTF
TRBD2	TRBV11-2	TRBJ2-1	TGTGCCAGCAGCTCTAGCGGGAGGGCCTTTAATGAGCAGTTCTTC	CASSSSGRAFNEQFF
-	TRBV18	TRBJ2-3	TGTGCCAGCTCACCACCGCGCTATCCTAACACAGATACGCAGTATTTT	CASSPPRYPNTDTQYF
-	TRBV6-1	TRBJ1-5	TGTGCCAGCAGTGAATGGGAGGGACAGCCCCAGCATTTT	CASSEWEGQPQHF
-	TRBV5-1	TRBJ2-5	TGCGCCAGCAGCTTGGCACAGGTTGAGACCCAGTACTTC	CASSLAQVETQYF
-	TRBV5-4	TRBJ1-6	TGTGCCAGCAGCTTACCCAGAGGAAATAATTCACCCCTCCACTTT	CASSLPRGNNSPLHF
-	TRBV30	TRBJ1-5	TGTGCCTGGAGCCCGGGATCAGATAAGCAGCCCCAGCATTTT	CAWSPGSDKQPQHF